A single sample gave rise to the 27 T cell receptor beta chains below, sequenced in a study of T-cell reconstitution after alpha-beta-depleted transplantation in children. Unique molecular identifiers were built into the TCRbeta library. TCRdb analysed the PCR reads with MiXCR anew, one entry per CDR3 protein. The data contain about 580,000 distinct CDR3 sequences, 27% of them seen just once; the ten biggest clones take up under 45%. The material sequenced was PBMCs, taken before TCRalphabeta/CD19-depleted stem cell transplant. Every receptor here comes from a boy younger than two with Wiskott-Aldrich syndrome, due to receive a stem cell transplant.

The rearrangement joins TRBV20-1 to TRBJ2-1; a weak D match, TRBD2 (6 bases). CDR3 length: 14 amino acids. V gave up 3 bases and J gave up 3 bases, with 12 bases separating them. In germline, CDR1 is DFQATT, CDR2 SNEGSKA (reference sequence). This CDR3 is CSASEGLIYNEQFF. The DNA for the CDR3 is TGCAGTGCTAGCGAGGGACTGATCTACAATGAGCAGTTCTTC.

This clonotype has more than one count but fewer than ten. The CDR3 bases are TGTGCCATCAGTCGACAGGCCCCGAACACCGGGGAGCTGTTTTTT. It encodes CAISRQAPNTGELFF. The V call is TRBV10-3, the J call TRBJ2-2, with D maybe TRBD1 (6 bases). Germline CDR1 ENHRY, CDR2 SYGVKD. CDR3 length: 15 amino acids. The V end lost 5 bases, the J end lost 0 bases, and 10 bases lay between the germline ends.

The sample holds a few counts of this clonotype. The gene calls are TRBV30 and TRBJ2-5; TRBD2 matches 8 bases. V shed 3 bases, J shed 4 bases, and the junction held 4 bases outside the gene matches. This CDR3 has 13 amino acids. CDR1 GTSNPN and CDR2 SVGIG come from the germline V gene (reference sequence). The DNA for the CDR3 is TGTGCCTGGAGAAGGAGCGGGGGAGAGACCCAGTACTTC. This codes for CAWRRSGGETQYF.

V gene TRBV5-1 combines with J gene TRBJ2-6; D not certain. V was cut by 5 bases and J by 1 base, with 10 bases left in between. Germline CDR1 and CDR2: SGHRS and YFSETQ. The CDR3 consists of 15 residues. DNA of the CDR3: TGCGCCAGCAGGACAAAGGGTTCTGGGGCCAACGTCCTGACTTTC. Its translation is CASRTKGSGANVLTF.

The rearrangement uses TRBV29-1 and TRBJ1-3, with D possibly TRBD1 on 6 matching bases. V was trimmed by 2 bases and J by 2 bases, leaving 7 bases between them. The CDR3 consists of 13 residues. CDR1 SQVTM and CDR2 ANQGSEA come from the germline V gene. CDR3 region: CSVERGTGNTIYF. Here the CDR3 DNA reads TGCAGCGTTGAAAGGGGGACTGGAAACACCATATATTTT. Combining the CDR3 with reference TRBV29-1 and TRBJ1-3 gives the whole variable domain SAVISQKPSRDICQRGTSLTIQCQVDSQVTMMFWYRQQPGQSLTLIATANQGSEATYESGFVIDKFPISRPNLTFSTLTVSNMSPEDSSIYLCSVERGTGNTIYFGEGSWLTVV.

The chain links TRBV3-1 to TRBJ2-1; perhaps D is TRBD1 or TRBD2 (5 bases each). V was pared by 4 bases and J by 5 bases, with 12 bases between. CDR1 is LGHDT and CDR2 is YNNKEL in the germline V gene (reference sequence). This CDR3 comprises 14 residues. The CDR3 DNA reads as TGTGCCAGCAGCCTGAGGGGCCAAAACAATGAGCAGTTCTTC. Protein product: CASSLRGQNNEQFF.

This clonotype was picked up a small number of times. The chain combines TRBV20-1 with TRBJ2-3; D is possibly TRBD1 or TRBD2 (6 bases each). The CDR3 is 16 amino acids. In germline, CDR1 is DFQATT, CDR2 SNEGSKA (reference sequence). Trimming took 4 bases from V and 5 from J, leaving 22 bases between them. The CDR3 protein is CSATTEDRGRGDTQYF. DNA of the CDR3: TGCAGTGCTACCACTGAGGATCGGGGGCGGGGAGATACGCAGTATTTT.

The gene calls are TRBV5-1 and TRBJ2-7; 7 bases agree with TRBD2. The CDR3 totals 15 residues. J gave up 0 bases and V 0 bases, and 3 bases lay outside the gene matches. Germline V gene data show CDR1 as SGHRS and CDR2 as YFSETQ. CDR3 sequence (DNA): TGCGCCAGCAGCTTGGACGGGGACTACTCCTACGAGCAGTACTTC. It encodes CASSLDGDYSYEQYF.

A few counts support this clonotype. V and J are TRBV6-1 and TRBJ2-2, with 10 bases identical to TRBD2. The V gene end was trimmed by 10 bases and the J gene end by 3 bases; junction bases not matched to a gene: 8. The CDR3 consists of 15 residues. The germline CDR1 and CDR2 sequences are MNHNS and SASEGT. CDR3 region: CATGVSGRYTGELFF. In DNA, the CDR3 is TGTGCCACCGGTGTTAGCGGGAGGTACACCGGGGAGCTGTTTTTT.

The V and J genes are TRBV4-2 and TRBJ2-5; D is perhaps TRBD2 (5 bases). Per germline, CDR1 LGHNA and CDR2 YNFKEQ. The CDR3 is made up of 14 amino acids. Deletions cut 0 bases from V and 5 bases from J, with 10 bases between. The CDR3 here is CASSQEAGVETQYF. The CDR3 DNA sequence: TGTGCCAGCAGCCAAGAGGCGGGTGTCGAGACCCAGTACTTC.

V usage is TRBV10-1 and J usage is TRBJ2-1, with TRBD2 matching over 16 bases. The CDR3 has 16 amino acids. Per the germline V gene, CDR1 is WNHNN and CDR2 is SYGVQD (reference sequence). Trimming at V came to 5 bases and at J to 8 bases, leaving 6 bases not matched to a gene. Written as DNA, the CDR3 is TGCGCCAGCAGTCCCGGGACTAGCGGGAGGGCCCATGAGCAGTTCTTC. As protein: CASSPGTSGRAHEQFF.

The chain links TRBV5-1 to TRBJ2-1; 7 bases match TRBD2. CDR3 length: 15 amino acids. Looked up from germline, CDR1 is SGHRS and CDR2 is YFSETQ. With 0 bases clipped from V and 9 bases from J, the junction kept 9 bases outside the gene matches. The CDR3 DNA sequence: TGCGCCAGCAGCTTGGTGGGAGGGCCTATTGGTGAGCAGTTCTTC. Protein product: CASSLVGGPIGEQFF.

This clonotype has just a few counts. The V and J genes are TRBV6-1 and TRBJ2-1, with D perhaps TRBD1 or TRBD2 (6 bases each). V lost 7 bases and J lost 9, with 16 bases in between. The CDR3 consists of 13 residues. Germline CDR1 MNHNS, CDR2 SASEGT. CDR3 protein: CASTILPGAEQFF. Written as DNA, the CDR3 is TGTGCCAGCACTATTCTTCCGGGGGCTGAGCAGTTCTTC.

This clonotype was recorded a few times. This chain uses TRBV5-1 with TRBJ2-5; 13 bases fit TRBD2. There are 15 residues in the CDR3. Germline-derived CDR1 and CDR2 are SGHRS and YFSETQ. V shed 4 bases, J shed 7 bases, and the junction held 7 bases outside the gene matches. The CDR3 nucleotides are TGCGCCAGCAGCGCGTGGACTAGCGGGAGTGCGACCCAGTACTTC. Translating it yields CASSAWTSGSATQYF.

This clonotype was seen only once. This chain links TRBV13 with TRBJ2-7; TRBD1 matches at 10 bases. This CDR3 has 15 residues. Germline trimming cut 8 bases from V and 4 bases from J; bases unmatched to any gene: 11. The V gene's germline CDR1 is PRHDT and CDR2 FYEKMQ (reference sequence). The CDR3 region has the DNA TGTGCCAGCCGACGTTCCCCGGGACAGGGGTACGAGCAGTACTTC. This encodes CASRRSPGQGYEQYF.

This clonotype has only a few counts. J is TRBJ2-2 and V is TRBV24-1; 8 nucleotides line up with TRBD2. Trimming at V came to 4 bases and at J to 6 bases, leaving 12 bases not matched to a gene. In germline, CDR1 is KGHDR, CDR2 SFDVKD. The CDR3 contains 17 residues. CDR3 loop: CATSDHRTSRDPGELFF. CDR3 DNA sequence: TGTGCCACCAGTGACCACAGGACTAGCCGAGACCCCGGGGAGCTGTTTTTT.

V is TRBV12-3 or TRBV12-4 and J is TRBJ2-7; TRBD1 aligns across 7 bases. The CDR3 is 14 residues long. V dropped 5 bases and J dropped 1; count of bases not matched to a gene: 5. The DNA of the CDR3 is TGTGCCAGCAGTGCTGGACAGGTATCCTACGAGCAGTACTTC. This gives the protein CASSAGQVSYEQYF.

The chain has TRBV28 and TRBJ2-2; 7 bases are a match to TRBD2. Germline lookup yields CDR1 MDHEN and CDR2 SYDVKM. The V and J ends lost 8 bases and 5 bases, in that order; junction bases with no gene match: 5. This CDR3 is built from 13 residues. CDR3 amino acids: CASRDYSTGELFF. The CDR3 DNA follows: TGTGCCAGCCGGGACTACTCGACCGGGGAGCTGTTTTTT.

V and J are TRBV5-1 and TRBJ2-5, with D possibly being TRBD1 (5 bases). Per germline, CDR1 SGHRS and CDR2 YFSETQ. Trimming removed 1 base at V and 5 bases at J, with 15 bases between. CDR3 size: 15 residues. CDR3 in DNA: TGCGCCAGCAGCTTGTTCACAGGAGTAAGGGAGACCCAGTACTTC. Translated, it gives CASSLFTGVRETQYF.

DNA for the CDR3: TGCGCCAGCAGGGAAGCCCTAGCGACAGAGACCCAGTACTTC. Protein product: CASREALATETQYF. This rearrangement joins TRBV5-1 to TRBJ2-5; D perhaps matches TRBD2 (6 bases). The V gene's germline CDR1 is SGHRS and CDR2 YFSETQ. V lost 5 bases and J 4 bases, leaving 15 bases between the germline ends. This CDR3 has 14 amino acids.

The V gene is TRBV20-1, the J gene TRBJ2-3, with TRBD2 identical over 8 bases. CDR1 and CDR2 (germline): DFQATT, SNEGSKA (reference sequence). V lost 6 bases, J lost 4 bases, and 12 bases stayed unmatched. The CDR3 runs 15 residues. CDR3 in amino acids: CSAVRAGAPPDTQYF. CDR3 in DNA: TGCAGTGCCGTCCGAGCGGGAGCGCCCCCAGATACGCAGTATTTT.

The chain is built from TRBV2 and TRBJ2-7; possibly TRBD1 for D (5 bases). The CDR3 covers 15 residues. Germline V gene data show CDR1 as SNHLY and CDR2 as FYNNEI. V was shortened by 1 base and J by 0 bases, with 10 bases between the two germline ends. The CDR3 sequence is CASSEGAGLSYEQYF. CDR3 nucleotides: TGTGCCAGCAGTGAAGGTGCAGGGCTCTCCTACGAGCAGTACTTC.

The V call is TRBV5-1, the J call TRBJ2-2; 12 bases align to TRBD2. The CDR3 loop spans 17 amino acids. V shed 4 bases, J shed 0 bases, and the junction held 4 bases outside the gene matches. Germline lookup yields CDR1 SGHRS and CDR2 YFSETQ. The CDR3 DNA reads TGCGCCAGCAGCCCACGGACTAGCGGGGCGAACACCGGGGAGCTGTTTTTT. Protein product: CASSPRTSGANTGELFF.

The chain recombines TRBV12-3 or TRBV12-4 with TRBJ2-3; D remains unclear. V lost 4 bases to trimming and J lost 2 bases, with 10 bases between them. The CDR3 covers 14 residues. The CDR3 is CASSWLQNTDTQYF. CDR3 bases: TGTGCCAGCAGTTGGTTGCAGAACACAGATACGCAGTATTTT.

This chain links TRBV5-1 with TRBJ2-3; 8 positions agree with TRBD2. The CDR3 sequence is 14 residues long. Germline assignment: CDR1 SGHRS and CDR2 YFSETQ. The trim removed 4 bases at V and 6 bases at J, leaving 7 bases unmatched. CDR3 bases: TGCGCCAGCAGCCACCCGGGACTAGTTGATACGCAGTATTTT. This encodes CASSHPGLVDTQYF.

This clonotype occurred a few times. The chain combines TRBV7-8 with TRBJ1-1; D ambiguous. V lost 5 bases and J lost 5, with 12 bases in between. Germline V gene sequence: CDR1 SGHVS, CDR2 FQNEAQ. This CDR3 has 13 amino acids. The CDR3 protein is CASSLISGTEAFF. The DNA of the CDR3 is TGTGCCAGCAGCCTTATCTCCGGGACTGAAGCTTTCTTT.

V gene TRBV11-1 combines with J gene TRBJ2-5, with D hard to call. CDR3 size: 15 residues. CDR1 and CDR2 (germline): SGHAT, FQDESV (reference sequence). V was cut by 6 bases and J by 0 bases, with 14 bases left in between. CDR3 coding DNA: TGTGCCAGCAGACGGTGGATAGGAGACCAAGAGACCCAGTACTTC. The encoded protein is CASRRWIGDQETQYF.